This T cell receptor beta chain was observed in a study of blood T cells in healthy people across ages. Study results and limitations: Compared with aged donors, long-lived donors showed fewer expanded clones, suggesting selection.

CDR3 length: 13 amino acids. The junction had 6 bases not matched to a gene; V was cut back by 6 bases and J by 5 bases. CDR1 MDHEN and CDR2 SYDVKM come from the germline V gene. Then a second PCR, running roughly 7 to 11 cycles, was carried out with a sample-barcoded 5' primer and a J-beta primer mix. TCRdb re-called the 5' RACE reads through MiXCR, storing one row per CDR3 protein. This table has about 970,000 distinct CDR3 sequences, roughly 51% appearing once. A remark on this clonotype: Its target is unknown.

The V call is TRBV28, the J call TRBJ1-1; 7 bases fit TRBD1. Sequencing used blood. The sequence was collected from a woman aged 55-70 years in good health. The CDR3 DNA is TGTGCCAGCAGGATAAACAGGGGAACTGAAGCTTTCTTT. Protein product: CASRINRGTEAFF.